This T cell receptor beta chain was observed in a study of blood T cell repertoires in COVID-19. Study-wide background: Sites across the United States, Italy and Spain contributed samples from acute and convalescent COVID-19.

CDR3 size: 18 residues. Germline CDR1 reads MNHNS; CDR2 reads SASEGT. V was pared by 1 base and J by 0 bases, with 16 bases between. Profiling relied on immunoSEQ multiplex PCR, and the TCRdb table lists in-frame clones only, not all of them. Among roughly 100,000 clones listed, roughly 87% were seen once. The rearrangement uses TRBV6-1 and TRBJ1-5, with a weak D call TRBD1 (6 bases). This TCR was sampled from a man over 45 in a cohort sampled during active COVID-19. Sequencing was performed on peripheral blood. This CDR3 is CASSEVWTGQYSNQPQHF. In nucleotides, the CDR3 is TGTGCCAGCAGTGAAGTCTGGACGGGACAATATAGCAATCAGCCCCAGCATTTT.